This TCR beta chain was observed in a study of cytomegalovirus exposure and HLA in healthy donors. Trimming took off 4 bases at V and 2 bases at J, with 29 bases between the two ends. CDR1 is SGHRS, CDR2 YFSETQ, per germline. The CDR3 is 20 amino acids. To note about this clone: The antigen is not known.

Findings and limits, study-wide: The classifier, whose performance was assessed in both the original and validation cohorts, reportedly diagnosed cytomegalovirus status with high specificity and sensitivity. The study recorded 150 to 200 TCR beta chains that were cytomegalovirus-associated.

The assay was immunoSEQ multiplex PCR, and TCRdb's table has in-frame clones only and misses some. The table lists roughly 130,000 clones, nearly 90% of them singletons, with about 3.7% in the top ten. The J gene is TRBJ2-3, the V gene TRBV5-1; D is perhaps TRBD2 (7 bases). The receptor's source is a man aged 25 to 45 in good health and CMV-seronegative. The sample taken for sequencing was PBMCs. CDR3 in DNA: TGCGCCAGCAGCCCCGCGCAAGTCCCGGGGGGCCTGAGTTTCACAGATACGCAGTATTTT. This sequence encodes CASSPAQVPGGLSFTDTQYF.